One sample yielded the 13 T cell receptor beta chains listed below, sequenced in a study of tumor-infiltrating lymphocytes in primary liver carcinoma. cDNA specific to TCR beta was made from approximately 0.55 ug of total RNA, with a constant-region primer employed for priming. Slightly modified ARM-PCR, run as three nested multiplex PCR rounds, produced the TCR beta libraries. TRBV1-TRBV30 forward and Cbeta reverse primers drove the first two roughly 10-cycle rounds. TCRdb fed the multiplex PCR reads into MiXCR, producing one record per CDR3 protein. The sample has over 35,000 distinct CDR3 sequences; about three quarters are singletons. Without any cell sorting, about 19-31 mg of bulk tissue yielded co-extracted RNA and DNA. Material: liver tumor tissue from sampling region 2. Subset in this sample: tumor region T2, inferior pole. The receptors were sampled from a man aged 40-49 years with primary liver carcinoma and hepatitis B virus infection.

The rearrangement links TRBV28 to TRBJ2-3; no clear D gene. There are 17 residues in the CDR3. Germline CDR1 is MDHEN and CDR2 is SYDVKM. In nucleotides, the CDR3 is TGTGTCACCAGTTTAACGACCGTGGGAATTAGCACAGATACGCAGTATTTT. Translating gives CVTSLTTVGISTDTQYF.

Note on this clonotype: An end of the junction differs from the germline gene, which may be a read error. The J gene is TRBJ1-1, the V gene TRBV29-1; possible D gene TRBD1, 6 bases. Germline assignment: CDR1 SQVTM and CDR2 ANQGSEA. This CDR3 is 12 amino acids long. The DNA for the CDR3 is TGCAGCGATGAATCGGGGGCCACTGAAGCTTTCTTT. This codes for CSDESGATEAFF.

The chain couples TRBV20-1 to TRBJ2-5; no reliable D call. The CDR3 contains 15 residues. Between the trimmed V and J ends, which lost 8 bases and 7 bases, there was a span of 26 bases. Per germline, CDR1 DFQATT and CDR2 SNEGSKA (reference sequence). The CDR3: CSQITDGNTQVTQYF. CDR3 nucleotide sequence: TGCAGTCAGATCACTGACGGAAATACCCAGGTGACCCAGTACTTC.

Notes on this clonotype: This is likely a read error, given that the CDR3 carries no conserved phenylalanine or tryptophan at its end. This CDR3 is CASSDRSFQPQHY. CDR3 DNA sequence: TGTGCCAGTAGTGACCGCTCCTTCCAGCCCCAGCATTAT. J is TRBJ1-5 and V is TRBV6-2 or TRBV6-3; D gene uncertain. Germline CDR1 reads MNHEY; CDR2 reads SVGEGT. This CDR3 has 13 residues. The ends were cut back, 9 bases at V and 7 bases at J, with 16 bases in the middle.

This clonotype was counted ten times or more. The chain couples TRBV9 to TRBJ1-2; D gene ambiguous. V was cut by 4 bases and J by 1 base, with 11 bases left in between. The germline V gene encodes CDR1 SGDLS and CDR2 YYNGEE. This CDR3 is built from 14 residues. The CDR3 coding sequence is TGTGCCAGCAGCCTCGGGCCGGTTAACTATGGCTACACCTTC. Translation gives CASSLGPVNYGYTF.

The V call is TRBV6-5, the J call TRBJ1-1; D gene unclear. V dropped 6 bases and J dropped 9 bases, with 17 bases sitting between them. Germline CDR1 MNHEY, CDR2 SVGAGI. The CDR3 is 13 amino acids. The CDR3 DNA follows: TGTGCCAGCAGGAGCTTCGTTGCCCCTAAAGCTTTCTTT. Translating gives CASRSFVAPKAFF.

In regard to this clonotype: The germline gene is not matched at one end of the junction; a read error may be the cause. The rearrangement joins TRBV11-1 to TRBJ2-1; D is possibly TRBD2 (6 bases). The CDR3 is 17 amino acids. Germline V CDR1 and CDR2: SGHAT, FQDESV (reference sequence). For the CDR3, the DNA is TGTGCCAGCAGCTTAGGCCTACGGGGACTCCCCCACAATGAGCAGTCCTTC. Translation gives CASSLGLRGLPHNEQSF.

This clonotype was picked up a small number of times. The chain joins TRBV29-1 to TRBJ2-4, with a tentative D call TRBD2 (5 bases). This CDR3 is 16 amino acids long. Germline-derived CDR1 and CDR2 are SQVTM and ANQGSEA. The V and J ends lost 2 bases and 0 bases respectively, with 14 bases between them. The CDR3 spells CSVETSGGGAKNIQYF. The CDR3 DNA reads TGCAGCGTTGAAACAAGCGGTGGAGGAGCCAAAAACATTCAGTACTTC.

Concerning this clonotype itself: The junction departs from germline at one end; a sequencing error may be responsible. This chain uses TRBV6-1 with TRBJ2-3, with 8 bases identical to TRBD2. The CDR3 is made up of 16 amino acids. The V gene's germline CDR1 is MNHNS and CDR2 SASEGT. CDR3 in DNA: TGTGCCAACACTGAAATAGCGGGATGGAGGACAGATACGCAGTACTTT. The encoded protein is CANTEIAGWRTDTQYF.

CDR3 amino acids: CGRSSQSLGNTEAFF. In DNA, the CDR3 is TGTGGCAGAAGCTCACAATCATTGGGGAACACTGAAGCTTTCTTT. The V and J genes are TRBV28 and TRBJ1-1; no reliable D call. The CDR3 is 15 amino acids. The germline gives CDR1 MDHEN, CDR2 SYDVKM.

This clonotype was counted many times. This chain uses TRBV7-8 with TRBJ2-2, with D perhaps TRBD2 (5 bases). Trimming left V 6 bases short and J 7 bases short, with 12 bases between. The CDR3 consists of 13 residues. Germline CDR1 is SGHVS and CDR2 is FQNEAQ. For the CDR3, the DNA is TGTGCCAGCAGAGCCCGGGAAGGCGGGGAGCTGTTTTTT. Its protein is CASRAREGGELFF.

Note on this clonotype: A junction end diverges from the germline sequence, so it may reflect a read error. V is TRBV29-1 and J is TRBJ1-5; maybe TRBD1 (6 bases). The tail of the sequence fits TRBJ2-3 better, so the J call may be wrong. CDR1 is SQVTM and CDR2 is ANQGSEA in the germline V gene. The CDR3 runs to 13 residues. CDR3 nucleotide sequence: TGTAGCGCAGGGGACGGAACCAATCAGTCCCAGTATTTT. Translated: CSAGDGTNQSQYF.

Concerning this clonotype: Sequence at one end of the junction differs from germline and may be a read error. This chain joins TRBV6-2 or TRBV6-3 and TRBJ1-5, with D perhaps matching TRBD1 (5 bases). The CDR3 covers 18 residues. Germline values: CDR1 MNHEY, CDR2 SVGEGT. The CDR3, as DNA: TGTGCCAGTAGTTACTCCCGGGACGGTGATATAAGGAGTCAGCCCCAGCATTTT. Its protein is CASSYSRDGDIRSQPQHF.